The T cell receptor (beta chain) described here comes from a study of T-cell reconstitution after alpha-beta-depleted transplantation in children. During its preparation, the TCRbeta library received unique molecular identifiers. Each CDR3 protein gets one entry after TCRdb re-called the PCR reads with MiXCR. The data show hundreds of thousands of distinct CDR3 sequences, around 15% seen once. This clonotype showed up just a few times. Trimming at V came to 4 bases and at J to 5 bases, leaving 9 bases not matched to a gene. Germline V gene lookup returns CDR1 LGHDT and CDR2 YNNKEL (reference sequence). CDR3 length: 15 amino acids.

V is TRBV3-1 and J is TRBJ2-7; 9 bases match TRBD2. The source was PBMCs, mostly from graft donor cells, collected 360 days after TCRalphabeta/CD19-depleted stem cell transplant. The sequence was obtained from a male patient aged 10 to 17 who had a stem cell transplant for acute lymphoblastic leukemia, so the T cells may come from the graft donor. CDR3 in amino acids: CASSPSSGNGNEQYF. CDR3 DNA: TGTGCCAGCAGCCCTTCTAGCGGGAACGGGAACGAGCAGTACTTC.